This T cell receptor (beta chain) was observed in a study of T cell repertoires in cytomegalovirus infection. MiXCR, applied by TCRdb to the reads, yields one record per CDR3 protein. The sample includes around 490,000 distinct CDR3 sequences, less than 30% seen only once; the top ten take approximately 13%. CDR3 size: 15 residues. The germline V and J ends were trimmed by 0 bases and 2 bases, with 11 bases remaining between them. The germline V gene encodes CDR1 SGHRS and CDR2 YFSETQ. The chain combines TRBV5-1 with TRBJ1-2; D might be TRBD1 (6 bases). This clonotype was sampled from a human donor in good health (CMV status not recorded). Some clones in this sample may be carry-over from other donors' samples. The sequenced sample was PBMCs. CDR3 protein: CASSLGTEPNYGYTF. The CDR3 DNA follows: TGCGCCAGCAGCTTGGGGACAGAACCAAACTATGGCTACACCTTC.